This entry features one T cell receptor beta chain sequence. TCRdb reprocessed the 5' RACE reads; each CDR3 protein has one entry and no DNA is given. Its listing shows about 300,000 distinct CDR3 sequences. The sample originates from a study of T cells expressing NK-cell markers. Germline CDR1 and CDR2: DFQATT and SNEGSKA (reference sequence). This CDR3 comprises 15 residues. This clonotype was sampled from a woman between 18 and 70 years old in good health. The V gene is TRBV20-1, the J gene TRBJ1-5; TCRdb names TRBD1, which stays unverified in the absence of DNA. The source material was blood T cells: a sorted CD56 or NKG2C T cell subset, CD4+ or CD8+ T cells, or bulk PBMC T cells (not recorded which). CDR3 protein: CSASRDTLSNQPQHF.